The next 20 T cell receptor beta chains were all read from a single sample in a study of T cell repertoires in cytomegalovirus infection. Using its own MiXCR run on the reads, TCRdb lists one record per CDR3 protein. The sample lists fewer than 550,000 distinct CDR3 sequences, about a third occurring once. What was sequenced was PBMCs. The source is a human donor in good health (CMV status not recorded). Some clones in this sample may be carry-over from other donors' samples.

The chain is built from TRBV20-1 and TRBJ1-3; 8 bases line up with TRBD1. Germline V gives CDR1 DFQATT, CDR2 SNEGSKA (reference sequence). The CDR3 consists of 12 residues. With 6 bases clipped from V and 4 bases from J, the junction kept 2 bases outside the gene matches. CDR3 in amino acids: CSARTGGNTIYF. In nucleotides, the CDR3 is TGCAGTGCACGGACAGGGGGAAACACCATATATTTT.

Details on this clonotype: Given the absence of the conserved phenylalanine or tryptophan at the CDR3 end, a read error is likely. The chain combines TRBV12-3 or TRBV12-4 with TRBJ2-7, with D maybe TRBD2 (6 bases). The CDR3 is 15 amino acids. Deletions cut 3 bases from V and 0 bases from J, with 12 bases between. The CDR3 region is CASSLGAGSSYEQYL. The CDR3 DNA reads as TGTGCCAGCAGTTTGGGAGCGGGTAGCTCCTACGAGCAGTACTTA.

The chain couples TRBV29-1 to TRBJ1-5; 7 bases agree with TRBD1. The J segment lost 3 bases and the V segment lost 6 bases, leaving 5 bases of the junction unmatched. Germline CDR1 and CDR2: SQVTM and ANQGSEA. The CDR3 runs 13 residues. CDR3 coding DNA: TGCAGCGTCGGGACAGCTATCAATCAGCCCCAGCATTTT. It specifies CSVGTAINQPQHF.

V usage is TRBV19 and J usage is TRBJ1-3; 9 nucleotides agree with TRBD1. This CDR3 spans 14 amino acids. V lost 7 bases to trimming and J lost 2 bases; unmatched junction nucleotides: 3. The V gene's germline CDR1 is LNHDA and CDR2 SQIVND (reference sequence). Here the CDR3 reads CASNTGGPGNTIYF. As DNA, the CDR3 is TGTGCCAGTAACACAGGGGGCCCTGGAAACACCATATATTTT.

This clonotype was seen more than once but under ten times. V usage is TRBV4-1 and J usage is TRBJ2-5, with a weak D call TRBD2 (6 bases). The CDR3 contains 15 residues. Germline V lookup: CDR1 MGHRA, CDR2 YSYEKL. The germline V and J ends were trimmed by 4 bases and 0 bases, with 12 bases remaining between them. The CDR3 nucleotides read TGCGCCAGCAGCCCACCCGGGGAGGACCAAGAGACCCAGTACTTC. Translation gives CASSPPGEDQETQYF.

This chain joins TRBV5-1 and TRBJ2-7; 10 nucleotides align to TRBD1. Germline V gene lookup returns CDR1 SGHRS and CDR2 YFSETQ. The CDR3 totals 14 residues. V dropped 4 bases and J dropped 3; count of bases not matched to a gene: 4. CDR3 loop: CASSAGQGNYEQYF. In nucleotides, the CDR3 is TGCGCCAGCAGCGCGGGACAGGGGAACTACGAGCAGTACTTC. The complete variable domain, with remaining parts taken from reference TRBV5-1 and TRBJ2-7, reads KAGVTQTPRYLIKTRGQQVTLSCSPISGHRSVSWYQQTPGQGLQFLFEYFSETQRNKGNFPGRFSGRQFSNSRSEMNVSTLELGDSALYLCASSAGQGNYEQYFGPGTRLTVT.

CDR3 nucleotides: TGTGCCACCAGTGATTCCCGGACTTCCGAGCAGTACTTC. Translation: CATSDSRTSEQYF. V gene TRBV24-1 combines with J gene TRBJ2-7; D might be TRBD2 (5 bases). This CDR3 comprises 13 residues. Germline assignment: CDR1 KGHDR and CDR2 SFDVKD. With 2 bases removed from V and 6 bases from J, the gap between germline ends came to 10 bases.

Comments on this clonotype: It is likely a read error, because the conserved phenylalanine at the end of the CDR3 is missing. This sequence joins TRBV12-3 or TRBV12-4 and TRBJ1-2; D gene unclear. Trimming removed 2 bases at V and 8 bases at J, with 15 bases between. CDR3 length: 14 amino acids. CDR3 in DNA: TGTGCCAGCAGTTTAAACGGGCTTACCGGCGGCTACACCTGC. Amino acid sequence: CASSLNGLTGGYTC.

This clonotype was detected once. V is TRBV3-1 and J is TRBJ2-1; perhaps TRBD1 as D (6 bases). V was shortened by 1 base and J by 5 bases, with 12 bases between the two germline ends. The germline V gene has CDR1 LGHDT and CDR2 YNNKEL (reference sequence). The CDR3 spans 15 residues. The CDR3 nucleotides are TGTGCCAGCAGCCAAGTGTGGGGGCCCGACAATGAGCAGTTCTTC. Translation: CASSQVWGPDNEQFF.

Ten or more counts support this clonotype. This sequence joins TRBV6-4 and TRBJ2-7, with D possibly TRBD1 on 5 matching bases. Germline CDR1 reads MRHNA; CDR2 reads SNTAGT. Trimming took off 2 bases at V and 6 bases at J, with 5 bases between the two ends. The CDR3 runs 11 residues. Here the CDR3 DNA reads TGTGCCAGCAGTGACAGGGGCGAGCAGTACTTC. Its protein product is CASSDRGEQYF.

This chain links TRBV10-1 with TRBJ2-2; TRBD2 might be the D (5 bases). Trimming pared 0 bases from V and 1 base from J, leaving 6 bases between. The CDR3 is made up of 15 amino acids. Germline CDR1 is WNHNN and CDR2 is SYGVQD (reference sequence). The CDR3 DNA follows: TGCGCCAGCAGTGAGTCGACTAAGAACACCGGGGAGCTGTTTTTT. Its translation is CASSESTKNTGELFF.

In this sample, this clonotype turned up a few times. The CDR3 is CASSVQGGASEAFF. CDR3 nucleotide sequence: TGTGCCAGCAGCGTTCAGGGGGGGGCCTCTGAAGCTTTCTTT. The chain is built from TRBV7-6 and TRBJ1-1; 7 bases are shared with TRBD1. This CDR3 region has 14 residues. Germline V gene lookup returns CDR1 SGHVS and CDR2 FNYEAQ. Trimming at V came to 5 bases and at J to 6 bases, leaving 9 bases not matched to a gene.

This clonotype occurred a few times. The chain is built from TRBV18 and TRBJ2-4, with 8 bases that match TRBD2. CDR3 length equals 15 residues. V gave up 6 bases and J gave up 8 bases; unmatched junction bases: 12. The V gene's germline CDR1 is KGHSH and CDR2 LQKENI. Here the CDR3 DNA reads TGTGCCAGCTCTCTCTCGACCGGAGCGGGGGACATTCAGTACTTC. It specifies CASSLSTGAGDIQYF.

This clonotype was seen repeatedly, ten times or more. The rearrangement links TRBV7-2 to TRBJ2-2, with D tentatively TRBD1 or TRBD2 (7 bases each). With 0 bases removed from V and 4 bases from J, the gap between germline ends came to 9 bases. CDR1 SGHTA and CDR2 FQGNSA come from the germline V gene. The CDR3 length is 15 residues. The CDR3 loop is CASSLARGGTGELFF. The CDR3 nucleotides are TGTGCCAGCAGCTTAGCCAGGGGGGGCACCGGGGAGCTGTTTTTT.

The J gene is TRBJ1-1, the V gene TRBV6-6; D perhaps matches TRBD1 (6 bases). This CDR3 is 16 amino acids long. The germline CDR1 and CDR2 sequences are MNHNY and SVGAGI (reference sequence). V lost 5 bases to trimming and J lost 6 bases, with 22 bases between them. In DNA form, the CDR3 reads TGTGCCAGCAGTCTTCGAGGGGGGCAGGGGAAGGCTGAAGCTTTCTTT. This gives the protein CASSLRGGQGKAEAFF.

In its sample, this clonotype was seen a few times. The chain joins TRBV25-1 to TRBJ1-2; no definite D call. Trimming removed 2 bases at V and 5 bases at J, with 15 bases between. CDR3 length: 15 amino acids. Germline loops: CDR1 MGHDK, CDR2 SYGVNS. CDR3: CASSETLAGKYGYTF. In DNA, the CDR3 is TGTGCCAGCAGTGAAACCCTCGCGGGGAAATATGGCTACACCTTC.

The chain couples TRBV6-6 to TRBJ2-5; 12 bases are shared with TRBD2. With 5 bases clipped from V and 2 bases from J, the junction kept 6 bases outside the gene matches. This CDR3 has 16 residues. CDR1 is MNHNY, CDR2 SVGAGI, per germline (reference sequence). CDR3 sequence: CASSTRLAGVQETQYF. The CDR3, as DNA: TGTGCCAGCAGTACAAGACTAGCGGGGGTACAAGAGACCCAGTACTTC.

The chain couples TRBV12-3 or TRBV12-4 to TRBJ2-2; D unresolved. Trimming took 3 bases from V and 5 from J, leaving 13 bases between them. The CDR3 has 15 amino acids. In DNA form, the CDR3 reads TGTGCCAGCAGTTTCACTGGGATCGTGACCGGGGAGCTGTTTTTT. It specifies CASSFTGIVTGELFF.

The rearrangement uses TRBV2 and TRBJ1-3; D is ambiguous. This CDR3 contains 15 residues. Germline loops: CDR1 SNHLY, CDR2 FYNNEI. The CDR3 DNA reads TGTGCAGGCAGTGAAGGAGGGAAAGTAAAGGACACCATATATTTT. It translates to CAGSEGGKVKDTIYF.

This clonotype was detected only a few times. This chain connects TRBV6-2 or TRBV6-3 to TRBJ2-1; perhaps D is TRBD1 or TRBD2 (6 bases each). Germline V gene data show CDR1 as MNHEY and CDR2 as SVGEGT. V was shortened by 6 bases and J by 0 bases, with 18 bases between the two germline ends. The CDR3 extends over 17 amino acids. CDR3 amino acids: CASREGGRFSSYNEQFF. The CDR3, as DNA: TGTGCCAGCAGGGAGGGGGGCCGGTTTAGCTCCTACAATGAGCAGTTCTTC.